The sequence of this TCR beta chain was determined in a study of blood T cell repertoires in COVID-19. The overall study: T cells, B-cell-depleted T cells, or PBMCs provided the cDNA or gDNA that served as material.

Data came from immunoSEQ multiplex PCR; TCRdb stores just in-frame clones and leaves some out. The top ten hold 2.2% of the sample, which has just over 300,000 clones, approximately 83% seen once. Adults between about 18 and 89 years of age took part from 24 US areas. Which cohort a participant joined came from the clinical history participants gave. Cohort 3 recovery required two negative PCRs, clearance, or symptom resolution. This TCR was sampled from a man under 40 who had recovered from COVID-19. Sequencing was done on a sample of PBMCs or T cells enriched from blood (not recorded which).

The CDR3 nucleotides are TGCGCCAGCAGCTTGGGACAGGGGTCCACAGATACGCAGTATTTT. Its protein is CASSLGQGSTDTQYF. The V call is TRBV5-1, the J call TRBJ2-3; 8 bases are a match to TRBD1. The CDR3 length is 15 residues. With 0 bases clipped from V and 2 bases from J, the junction kept 2 bases outside the gene matches. Germline loops: CDR1 SGHRS, CDR2 YFSETQ.